This T cell receptor beta chain was identified during a study of regulatory T cells in long-lasting Graves disease. Arm-PCR of CDR3 regions with iRepertoire HTBI primers generated TCR beta libraries. One entry per CDR3 protein, called by TCRdb with MiXCR from the multiplex PCR reads. The sample includes 500,000 or so distinct CDR3 sequences, 15% to 20% of them seen just once. Germline V lookup: CDR1 DFQATT, CDR2 SNEGSKA (reference sequence). The CDR3 spans 11 residues. V was shortened by 5 bases and J by 5 bases, with 9 bases between the two germline ends. Time point described: newly diagnosed GD, antithyroid drugs for less than 3 months. From PBMCs, RNA was extracted and then used to make the TCR library. This clonotype occurred many times. These data are also associated with another study on T cells in Graves' hyperthyroidism and ophthalmopathy.

The sample in question was peripheral blood mononuclear cells (PBMCs), obtained at new diagnosis, from a patient treated with antithyroid drugs. This sequence originates from a woman aged 35-65 years with Graves disease. V usage is TRBV20-1 and J usage is TRBJ2-5, with no clear D. CDR3 in amino acids: CSAGQVETQYF. In nucleotides, the CDR3 is TGCAGTGCTGGGCAAGTCGAGACCCAGTACTTC.